This record covers a single T cell receptor beta chain. Its antigen is unknown. This table comes from immunoSEQ multiplex PCR, and its TCRdb copy is limited to in-frame clones, with some not included. The data show roughly 92,000 clones, roughly nine tenths seen once. The data belong to a study of OX40 agonist ivuxolimab in advanced cancers. Looking at the study overall: Males comprised 70% to 85% of the group, whose mean age was approximately 60 years (range roughly 20 to 85). Study-wide findings and caveats: Dose levels from 0.1 to 3.0 mg/kg saw CD4+ and CD8+ blood T cells expand clonally by week 6. In the 0.1-3.0 mg/kg groups, partial responders showed among the lowest expansion.

The trim removed 2 bases at V and 2 bases at J, leaving 7 bases unmatched. Germline-derived CDR1 and CDR2 are SGHNT and YYREEE (reference sequence). This CDR3 has 17 residues. The sample in question was CD4+ or CD8+ T cells sorted from blood, obtained in a trial of the OX40 agonist ivuxolimab. The gene calls are TRBV5-4 and TRBJ2-3, with 11 bases lining up with TRBD2. The clonotype comes from an adult with an advanced solid tumor such as melanoma, head and neck, liver or kidney cancer. This CDR3 is CASSFRLAGRVTDTQYF. CDR3 DNA sequence: TGTGCCAGCAGCTTCAGACTAGCGGGACGCGTCACAGATACGCAGTATTTT.